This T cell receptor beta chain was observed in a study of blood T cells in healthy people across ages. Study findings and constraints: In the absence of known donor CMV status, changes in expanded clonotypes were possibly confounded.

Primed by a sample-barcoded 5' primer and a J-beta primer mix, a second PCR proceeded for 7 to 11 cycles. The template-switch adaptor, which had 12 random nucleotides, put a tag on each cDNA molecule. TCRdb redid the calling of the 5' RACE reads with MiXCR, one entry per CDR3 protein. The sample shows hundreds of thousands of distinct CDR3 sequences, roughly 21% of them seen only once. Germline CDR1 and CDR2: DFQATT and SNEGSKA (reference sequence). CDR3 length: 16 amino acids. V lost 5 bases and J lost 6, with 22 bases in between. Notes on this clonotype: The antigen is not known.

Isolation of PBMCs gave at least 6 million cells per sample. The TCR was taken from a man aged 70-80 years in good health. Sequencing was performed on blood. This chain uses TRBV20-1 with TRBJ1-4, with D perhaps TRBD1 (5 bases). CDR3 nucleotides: TGCAGTGCTCAAGGATTCCCGGAAGAAGGGGATGAAAAACTGTTTTTT. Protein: CSAQGFPEEGDEKLFF.